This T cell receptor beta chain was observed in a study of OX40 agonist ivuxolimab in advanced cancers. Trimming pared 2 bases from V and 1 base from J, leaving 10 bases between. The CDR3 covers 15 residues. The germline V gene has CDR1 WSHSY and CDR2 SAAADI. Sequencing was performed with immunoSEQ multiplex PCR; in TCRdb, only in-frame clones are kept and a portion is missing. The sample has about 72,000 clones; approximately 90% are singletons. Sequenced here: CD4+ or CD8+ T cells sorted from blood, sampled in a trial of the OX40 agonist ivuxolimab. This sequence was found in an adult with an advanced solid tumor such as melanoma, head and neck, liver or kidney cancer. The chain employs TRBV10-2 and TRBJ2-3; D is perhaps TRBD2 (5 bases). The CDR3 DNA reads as TGCGCCAGCAGTGAGCCGGGGTACGGCACAGATACGCAGTATTTT. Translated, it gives CASSEPGYGTDTQYF.